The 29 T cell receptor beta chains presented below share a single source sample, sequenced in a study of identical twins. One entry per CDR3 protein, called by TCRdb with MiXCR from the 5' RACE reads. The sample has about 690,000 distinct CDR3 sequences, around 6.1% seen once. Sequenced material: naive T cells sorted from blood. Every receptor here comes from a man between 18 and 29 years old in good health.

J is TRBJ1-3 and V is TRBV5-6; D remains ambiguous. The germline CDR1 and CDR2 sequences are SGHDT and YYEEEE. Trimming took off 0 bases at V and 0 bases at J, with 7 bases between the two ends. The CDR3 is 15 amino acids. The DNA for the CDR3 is TGTGCCAGCAGCTTGGACGCCCTCTCTGGAAACACCATATATTTT. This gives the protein CASSLDALSGNTIYF.

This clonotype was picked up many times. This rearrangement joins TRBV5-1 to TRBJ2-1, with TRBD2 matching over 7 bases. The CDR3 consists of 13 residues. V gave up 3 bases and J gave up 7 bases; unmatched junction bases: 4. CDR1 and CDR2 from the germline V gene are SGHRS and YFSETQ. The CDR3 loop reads CASSSWTSNEQFF. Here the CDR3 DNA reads TGCGCCAGCAGCTCCTGGACTAGTAATGAGCAGTTCTTC.

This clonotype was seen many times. DNA for the CDR3: TGTGCCAGCAGCCATTTTTCGGAGCTTCGGGAGACCCAGTACTTC. Translated, it gives CASSHFSELRETQYF. The gene calls are TRBV14 and TRBJ2-5; D is uncertain. The germline gives CDR1 SGHDN, CDR2 FVKESK. The CDR3 is 15 amino acids. V lost 3 bases to trimming and J lost 5 bases, with 16 bases between them.

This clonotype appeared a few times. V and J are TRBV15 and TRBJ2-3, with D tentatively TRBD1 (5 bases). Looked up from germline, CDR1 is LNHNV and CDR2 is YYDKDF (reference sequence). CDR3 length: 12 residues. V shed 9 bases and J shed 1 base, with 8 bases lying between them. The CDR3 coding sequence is TGTGCCACGGGCAGGGGCACAGATACGCAGTATTTT. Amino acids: CATGRGTDTQYF.

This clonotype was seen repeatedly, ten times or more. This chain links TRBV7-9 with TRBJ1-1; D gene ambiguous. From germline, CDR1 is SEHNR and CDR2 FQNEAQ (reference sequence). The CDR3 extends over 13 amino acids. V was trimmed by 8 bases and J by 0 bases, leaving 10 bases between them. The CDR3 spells CASDLKVNTEAFF. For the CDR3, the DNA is TGTGCCAGCGACCTCAAGGTGAACACTGAAGCTTTCTTT. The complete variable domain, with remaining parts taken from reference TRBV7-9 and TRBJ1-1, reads DTGVSQNPRHKITKRGQNVTFRCDPISEHNRLYWYRQTLGQGPEFLTYFQNEAQLEKSRLLSDRFSAERPKGSFSTLEIQRTEQGDSAMYLCASDLKVNTEAFFGQGTRLTVV.

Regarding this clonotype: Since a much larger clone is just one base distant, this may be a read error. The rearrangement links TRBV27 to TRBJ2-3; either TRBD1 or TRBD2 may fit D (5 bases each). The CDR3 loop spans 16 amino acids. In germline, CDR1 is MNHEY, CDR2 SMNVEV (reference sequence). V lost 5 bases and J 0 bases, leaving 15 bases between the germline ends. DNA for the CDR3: TGTGCCAGCAGTCCAGACGGGGCTACTAGCACAGATACGCAGTATTTT. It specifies CASSPDGATSTDTQYF.

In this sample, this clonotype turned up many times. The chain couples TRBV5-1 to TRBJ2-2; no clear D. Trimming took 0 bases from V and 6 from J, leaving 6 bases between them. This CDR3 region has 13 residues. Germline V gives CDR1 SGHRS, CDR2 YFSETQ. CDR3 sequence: CASSLVRAGELFF. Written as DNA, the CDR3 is TGCGCCAGCAGCTTGGTACGGGCCGGGGAGCTGTTTTTT.

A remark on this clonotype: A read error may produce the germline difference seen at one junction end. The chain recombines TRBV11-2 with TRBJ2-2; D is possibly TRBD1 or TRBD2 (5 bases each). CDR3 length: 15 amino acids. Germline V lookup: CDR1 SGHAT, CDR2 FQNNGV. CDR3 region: CASILWGPDTGELFF. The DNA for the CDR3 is TGTGCCAGCATCTTATGGGGACCGGACACCGGGGAGCTGTTTTTT.

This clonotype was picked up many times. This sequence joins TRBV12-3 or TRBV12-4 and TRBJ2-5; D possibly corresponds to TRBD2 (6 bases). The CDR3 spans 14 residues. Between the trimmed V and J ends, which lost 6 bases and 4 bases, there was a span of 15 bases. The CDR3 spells CASRGGLELETQYF. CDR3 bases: TGTGCCAGCAGGGGGGGACTTGAACTAGAGACCCAGTACTTC.

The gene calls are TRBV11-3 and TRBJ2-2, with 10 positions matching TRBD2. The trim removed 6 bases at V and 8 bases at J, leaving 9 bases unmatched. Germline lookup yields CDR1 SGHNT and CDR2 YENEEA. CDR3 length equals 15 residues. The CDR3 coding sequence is TGTGCCAGCAGGATAGTGGGACTAGCGACGGGGGAGCTGTTTTTT. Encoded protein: CASRIVGLATGELFF.

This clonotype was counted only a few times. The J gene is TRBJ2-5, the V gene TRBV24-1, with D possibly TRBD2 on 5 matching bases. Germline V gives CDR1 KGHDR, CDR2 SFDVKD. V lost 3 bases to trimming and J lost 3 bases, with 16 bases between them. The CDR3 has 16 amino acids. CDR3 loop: CATSDPGRGGEETQYF. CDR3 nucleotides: TGTGCCACCAGTGATCCCGGACGTGGAGGAGAAGAGACCCAGTACTTC.

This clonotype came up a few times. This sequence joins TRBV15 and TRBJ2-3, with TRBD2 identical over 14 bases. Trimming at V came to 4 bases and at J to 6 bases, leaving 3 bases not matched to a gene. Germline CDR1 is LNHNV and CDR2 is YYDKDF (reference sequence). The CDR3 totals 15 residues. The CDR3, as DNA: TGTGCCACCAGCAAGGGACTAGCGGGAGTTGATACGCAGTATTTT. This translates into CATSKGLAGVDTQYF.

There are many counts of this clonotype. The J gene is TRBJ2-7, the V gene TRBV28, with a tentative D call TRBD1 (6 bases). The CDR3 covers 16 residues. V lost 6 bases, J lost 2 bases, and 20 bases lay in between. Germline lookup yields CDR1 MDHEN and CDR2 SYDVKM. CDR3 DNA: TGTGCCAGCAGCTTAATCGACCTACAGGGACCCTACGAGCAGTACTTC. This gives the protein CASSLIDLQGPYEQYF.

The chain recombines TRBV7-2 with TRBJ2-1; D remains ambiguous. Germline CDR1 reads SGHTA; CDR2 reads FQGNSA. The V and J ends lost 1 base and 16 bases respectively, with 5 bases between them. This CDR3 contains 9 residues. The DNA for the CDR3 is TGTGCCAGCAGCTTAGAACGATTCTTC. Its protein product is CASSLERFF.

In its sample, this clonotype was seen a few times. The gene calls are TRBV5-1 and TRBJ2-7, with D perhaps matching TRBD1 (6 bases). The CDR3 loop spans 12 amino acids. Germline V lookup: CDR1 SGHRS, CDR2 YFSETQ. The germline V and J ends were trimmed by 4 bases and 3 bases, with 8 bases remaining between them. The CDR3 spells CASSGDNYEQYF. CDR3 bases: TGCGCCAGCAGCGGGGACAACTACGAGCAGTACTTC.

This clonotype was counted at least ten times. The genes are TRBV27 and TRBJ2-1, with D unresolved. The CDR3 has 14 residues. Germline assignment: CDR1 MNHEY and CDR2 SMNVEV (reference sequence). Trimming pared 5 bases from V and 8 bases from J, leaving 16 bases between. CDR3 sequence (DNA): TGTGCCAGCAGTAAGGGATCGAAAGGACATGAGCAGTTCTTC. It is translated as CASSKGSKGHEQFF.

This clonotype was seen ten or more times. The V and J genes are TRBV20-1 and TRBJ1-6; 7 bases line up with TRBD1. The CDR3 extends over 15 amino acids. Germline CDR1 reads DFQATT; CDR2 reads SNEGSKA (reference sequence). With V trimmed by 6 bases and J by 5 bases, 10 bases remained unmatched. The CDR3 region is CSAPEGTANNSPLHF. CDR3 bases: TGCAGTGCGCCAGAGGGGACAGCTAATAATTCACCCCTCCACTTT.

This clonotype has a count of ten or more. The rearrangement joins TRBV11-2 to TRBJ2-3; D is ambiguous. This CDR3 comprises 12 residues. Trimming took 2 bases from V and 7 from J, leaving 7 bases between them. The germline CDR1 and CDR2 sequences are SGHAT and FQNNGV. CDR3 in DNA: TGTGCCAGCAGCTTATCCCCAAATACGCAGTATTTT. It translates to CASSLSPNTQYF.

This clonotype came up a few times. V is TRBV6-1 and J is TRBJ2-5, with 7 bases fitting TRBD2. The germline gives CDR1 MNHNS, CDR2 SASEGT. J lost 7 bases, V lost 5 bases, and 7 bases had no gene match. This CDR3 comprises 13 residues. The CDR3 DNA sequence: TGTGCCAGCAGTCTAGCGGTTGGGCGGACCCAGTACTTC. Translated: CASSLAVGRTQYF.

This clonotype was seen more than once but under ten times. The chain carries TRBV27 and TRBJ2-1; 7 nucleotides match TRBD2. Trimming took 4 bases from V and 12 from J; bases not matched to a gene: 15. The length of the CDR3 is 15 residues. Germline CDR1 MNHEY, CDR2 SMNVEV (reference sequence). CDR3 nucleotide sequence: TGTGCCAGCAGTTCTGCGGGAGCCTCTTCGAGGGGGCAGTTCTTC. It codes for CASSSAGASSRGQFF.

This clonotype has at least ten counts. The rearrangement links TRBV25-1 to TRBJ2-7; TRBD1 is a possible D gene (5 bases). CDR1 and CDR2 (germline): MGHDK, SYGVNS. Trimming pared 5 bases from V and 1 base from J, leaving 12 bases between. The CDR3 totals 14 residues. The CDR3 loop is CASSLQARSYEQYF. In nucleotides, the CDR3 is TGTGCCAGCAGTCTACAGGCCCGATCCTACGAGCAGTACTTC.

The CDR3 protein is CASSRRDNSPLHF. The DNA of the CDR3 is TGTGCCAGCAGCAGACGGGATAATTCACCCCTCCACTTT. This chain uses TRBV3-1 with TRBJ1-6; no reliable D call. Trimming removed 5 bases at V and 5 bases at J, with 7 bases between. CDR1 LGHDT and CDR2 YNNKEL come from the germline V gene (reference sequence). The CDR3 is made up of 13 amino acids.

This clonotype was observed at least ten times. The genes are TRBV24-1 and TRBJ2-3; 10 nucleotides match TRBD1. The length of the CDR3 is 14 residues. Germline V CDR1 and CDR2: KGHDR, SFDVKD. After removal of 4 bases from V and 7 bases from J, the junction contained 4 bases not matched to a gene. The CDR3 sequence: CATSDRDRGYTQYF. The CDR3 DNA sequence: TGTGCCACCAGTGACCGGGACAGGGGATATACGCAGTATTTT.

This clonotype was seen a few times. CDR3 bases: TGCAGTGCTAGGGGGCTAGCGGGAAACTCTGGGGCCAACGTCCTGACTTTC. Translating gives CSARGLAGNSGANVLTF. The chain uses TRBV20-1 and TRBJ2-6; 9 nucleotides match TRBD2. The CDR3 runs to 17 residues. Unmatched junction bases numbered 6, after V lost 3 bases and J lost 0 bases. Per germline, CDR1 DFQATT and CDR2 SNEGSKA (reference sequence).

CDR3: CASSLGGAAGANVLTF. The CDR3 DNA reads as TGTGCCAGCAGCTTGGGGGGGGCAGCTGGGGCCAACGTCCTGACTTTC. The chain uses TRBV5-4 and TRBJ2-6; TRBD1 or TRBD2 may be the D gene (6 bases each). Germline CDR1 SGHNT, CDR2 YYREEE (reference sequence). The CDR3 covers 16 residues. Trimming stripped 0 bases from V and 2 bases from J, with 9 bases between.

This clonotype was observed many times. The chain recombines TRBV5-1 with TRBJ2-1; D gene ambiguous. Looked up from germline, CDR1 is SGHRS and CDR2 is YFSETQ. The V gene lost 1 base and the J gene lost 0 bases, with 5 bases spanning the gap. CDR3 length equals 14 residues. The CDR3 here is CASSLISSYNEQFF. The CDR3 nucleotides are TGCGCCAGCAGCTTGATCAGCTCCTACAATGAGCAGTTCTTC.

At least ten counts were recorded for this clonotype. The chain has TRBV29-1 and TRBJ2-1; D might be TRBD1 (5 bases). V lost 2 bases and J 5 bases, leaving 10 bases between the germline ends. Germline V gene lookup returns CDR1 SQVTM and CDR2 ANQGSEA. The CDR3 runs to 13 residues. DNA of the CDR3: TGCAGCGTTGAAAACAGGTTCAACAATGAGCAGTTCTTC. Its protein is CSVENRFNNEQFF.

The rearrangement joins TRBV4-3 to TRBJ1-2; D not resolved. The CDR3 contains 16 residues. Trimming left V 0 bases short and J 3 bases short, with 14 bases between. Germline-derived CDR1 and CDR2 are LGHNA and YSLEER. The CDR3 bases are TGCGCCAGCAGCCAAGATATGGGAAAACGGCACTATGGCTACACCTTC. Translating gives CASSQDMGKRHYGYTF.

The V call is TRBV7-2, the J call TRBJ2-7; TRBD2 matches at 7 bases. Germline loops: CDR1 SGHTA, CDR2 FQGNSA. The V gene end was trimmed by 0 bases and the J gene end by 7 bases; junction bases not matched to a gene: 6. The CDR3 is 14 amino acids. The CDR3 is CASSLAASGQEQYF. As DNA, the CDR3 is TGTGCCAGCAGCTTAGCAGCTAGCGGACAAGAGCAGTACTTC.